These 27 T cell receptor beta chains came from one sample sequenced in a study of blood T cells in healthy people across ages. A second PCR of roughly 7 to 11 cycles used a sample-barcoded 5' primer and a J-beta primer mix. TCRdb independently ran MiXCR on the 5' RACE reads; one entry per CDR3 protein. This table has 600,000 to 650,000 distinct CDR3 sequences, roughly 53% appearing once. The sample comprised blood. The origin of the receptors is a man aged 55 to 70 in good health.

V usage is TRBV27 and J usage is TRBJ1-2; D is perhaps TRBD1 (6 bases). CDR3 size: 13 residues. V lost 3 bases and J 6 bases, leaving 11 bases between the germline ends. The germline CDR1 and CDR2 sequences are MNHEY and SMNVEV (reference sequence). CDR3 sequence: CASSFQGFHGYTF. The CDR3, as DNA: TGTGCCAGCAGTTTTCAGGGGTTCCATGGCTACACCTTC.

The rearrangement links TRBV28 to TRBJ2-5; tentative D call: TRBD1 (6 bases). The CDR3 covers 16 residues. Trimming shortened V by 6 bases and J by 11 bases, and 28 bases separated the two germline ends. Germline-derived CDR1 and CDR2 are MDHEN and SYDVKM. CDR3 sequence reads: CASSPQGAANYNGQYF. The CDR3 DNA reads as TGTGCCAGCAGCCCACAGGGAGCGGCTAACTACAATGGGCAGTACTTC.

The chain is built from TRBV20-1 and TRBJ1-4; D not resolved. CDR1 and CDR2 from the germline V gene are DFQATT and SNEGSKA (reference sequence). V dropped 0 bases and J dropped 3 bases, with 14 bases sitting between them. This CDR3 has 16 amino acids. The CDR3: CSARDPLLGANEKLFF. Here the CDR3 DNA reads TGCAGTGCTAGAGATCCCCTTCTGGGAGCTAATGAAAAACTGTTTTTT.

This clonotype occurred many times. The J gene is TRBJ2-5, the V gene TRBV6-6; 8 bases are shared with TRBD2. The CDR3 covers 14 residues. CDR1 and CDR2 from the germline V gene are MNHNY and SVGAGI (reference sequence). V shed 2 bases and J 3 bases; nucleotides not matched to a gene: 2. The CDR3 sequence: CASSYQAGEETQYF. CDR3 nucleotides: TGTGCCAGCAGTTACCAAGCGGGGGAAGAGACCCAGTACTTC.

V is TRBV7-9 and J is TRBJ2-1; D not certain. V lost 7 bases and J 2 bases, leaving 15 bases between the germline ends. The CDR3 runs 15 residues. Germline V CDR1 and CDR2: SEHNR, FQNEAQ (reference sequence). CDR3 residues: CASTPTRSPYNEQFF. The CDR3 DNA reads TGTGCCAGCACCCCCACTCGGAGTCCCTACAATGAGCAGTTCTTC.

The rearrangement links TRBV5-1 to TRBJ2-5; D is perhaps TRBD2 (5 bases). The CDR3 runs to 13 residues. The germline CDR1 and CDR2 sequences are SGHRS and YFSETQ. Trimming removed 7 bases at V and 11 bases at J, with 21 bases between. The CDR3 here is CASSKGSSYGQYF. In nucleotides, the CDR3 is TGCGCCAGCTCCAAAGGGAGTTCCTACGGGCAGTACTTC.

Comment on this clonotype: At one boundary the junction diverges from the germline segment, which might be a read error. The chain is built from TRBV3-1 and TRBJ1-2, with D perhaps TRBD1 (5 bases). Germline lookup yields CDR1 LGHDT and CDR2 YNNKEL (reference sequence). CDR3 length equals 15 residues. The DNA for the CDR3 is TGTGCCAGCAGCCAAGCTCCCGGGGCCGCTTATGGCTGCACCTTC. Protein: CASSQAPGAAYGCTF.

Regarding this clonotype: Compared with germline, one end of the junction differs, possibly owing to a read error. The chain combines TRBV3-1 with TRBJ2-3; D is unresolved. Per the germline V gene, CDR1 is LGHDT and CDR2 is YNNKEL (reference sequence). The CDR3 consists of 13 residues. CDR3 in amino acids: CASRFVNSDTPYF. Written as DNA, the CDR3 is TGTGCCAGCAGATTCGTAAATTCTGATACGCCGTATTTT.

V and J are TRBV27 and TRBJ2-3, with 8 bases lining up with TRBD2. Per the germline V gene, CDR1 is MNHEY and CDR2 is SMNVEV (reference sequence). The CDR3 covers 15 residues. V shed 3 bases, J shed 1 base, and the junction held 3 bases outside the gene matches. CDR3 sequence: CASSFFGGGTDTQYF. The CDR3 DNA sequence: TGTGCCAGCAGTTTTTTCGGGGGGGGCACAGATACGCAGTATTTT.

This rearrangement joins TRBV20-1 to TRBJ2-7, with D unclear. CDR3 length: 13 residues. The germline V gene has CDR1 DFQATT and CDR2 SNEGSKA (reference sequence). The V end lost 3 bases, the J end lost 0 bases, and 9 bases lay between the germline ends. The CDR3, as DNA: TGCAGTGCTAGGGGCCGAAACTCCTACGAGCAGTACTTC. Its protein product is CSARGRNSYEQYF.

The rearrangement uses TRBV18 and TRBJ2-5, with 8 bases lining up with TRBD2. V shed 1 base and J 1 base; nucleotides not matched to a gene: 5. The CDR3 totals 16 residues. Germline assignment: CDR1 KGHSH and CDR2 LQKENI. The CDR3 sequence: CASSPRSSGLQETQYF. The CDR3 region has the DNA TGTGCCAGCTCACCACGGTCTAGCGGGCTCCAAGAGACCCAGTACTTC.

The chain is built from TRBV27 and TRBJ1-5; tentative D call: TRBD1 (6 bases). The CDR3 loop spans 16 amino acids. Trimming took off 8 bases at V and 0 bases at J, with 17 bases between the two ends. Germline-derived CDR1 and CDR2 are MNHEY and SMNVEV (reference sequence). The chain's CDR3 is CASAQGRFYSNQPQHF. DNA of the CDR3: TGTGCCAGCGCCCAGGGGAGGTTTTATAGCAATCAGCCCCAGCATTTT.

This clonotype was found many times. The CDR3 is CASSLNRGRGETQYF. The CDR3 DNA reads TGTGCCAGCAGCTTAAACAGGGGGCGCGGAGAGACCCAGTACTTC. The V call is TRBV7-2, the J call TRBJ2-5, with 9 nucleotides matching TRBD1. Germline V lookup: CDR1 SGHTA, CDR2 FQGNSA. This CDR3 has 15 amino acids. With 2 bases clipped from V and 4 bases from J, the junction kept 5 bases outside the gene matches. Supplemented by reference TRBV7-2 and TRBJ2-5, the full variable domain reads GAGVSQSPSNKVTEKGKDVELRCDPISGHTALYWYRQSLGQGLEFLIYFQGNSAPDKSGLPSDRFSAERTGGSVSTLTIQRTQQEDSAVYLCASSLNRGRGETQYFGPGTRLLVL.

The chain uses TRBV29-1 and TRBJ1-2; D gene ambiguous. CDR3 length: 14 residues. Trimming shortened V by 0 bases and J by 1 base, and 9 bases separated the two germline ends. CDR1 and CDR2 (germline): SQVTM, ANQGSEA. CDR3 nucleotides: TGCAGCGTTGAAGATCTGGCAGATAACTATGGCTACACCTTC. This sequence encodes CSVEDLADNYGYTF.

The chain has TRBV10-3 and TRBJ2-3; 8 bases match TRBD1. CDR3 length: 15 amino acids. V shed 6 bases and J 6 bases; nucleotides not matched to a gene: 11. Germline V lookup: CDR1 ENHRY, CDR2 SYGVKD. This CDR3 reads CAIRGTGPQMDTQYF. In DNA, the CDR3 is TGTGCCATCAGGGGGACAGGCCCTCAAATGGATACGCAGTATTTT.

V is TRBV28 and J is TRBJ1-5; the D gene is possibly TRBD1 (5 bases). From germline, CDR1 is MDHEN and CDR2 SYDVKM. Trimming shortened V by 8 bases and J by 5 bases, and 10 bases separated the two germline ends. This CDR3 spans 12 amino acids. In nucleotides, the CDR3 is TGTGCCAGCGAGAGCAGGGATCAGCCCCAGCATTTT. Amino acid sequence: CASESRDQPQHF.

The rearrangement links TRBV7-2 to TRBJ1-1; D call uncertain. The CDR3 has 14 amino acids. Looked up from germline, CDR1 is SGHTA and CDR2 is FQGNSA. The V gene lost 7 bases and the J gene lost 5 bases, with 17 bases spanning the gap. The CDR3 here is CASTPRSGATEAFF. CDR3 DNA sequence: TGTGCCAGCACCCCACGAAGCGGCGCAACTGAAGCTTTCTTT.

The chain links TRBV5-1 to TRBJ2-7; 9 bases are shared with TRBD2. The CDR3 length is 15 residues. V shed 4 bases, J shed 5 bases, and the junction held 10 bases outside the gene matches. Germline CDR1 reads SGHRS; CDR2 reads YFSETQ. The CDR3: CASSPQTSGLHEQYF. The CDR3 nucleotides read TGCGCCAGCAGCCCCCAGACTAGCGGCCTCCACGAGCAGTACTTC. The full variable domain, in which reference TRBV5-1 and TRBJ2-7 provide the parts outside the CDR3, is KAGVTQTPRYLIKTRGQQVTLSCSPISGHRSVSWYQQTPGQGLQFLFEYFSETQRNKGNFPGRFSGRQFSNSRSEMNVSTLELGDSALYLCASSPQTSGLHEQYFGPGTRLTVT.

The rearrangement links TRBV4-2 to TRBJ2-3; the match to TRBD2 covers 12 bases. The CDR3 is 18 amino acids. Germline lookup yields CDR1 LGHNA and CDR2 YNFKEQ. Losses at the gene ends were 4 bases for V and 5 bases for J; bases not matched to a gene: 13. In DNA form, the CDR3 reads TGTGCCAGCAGCCGGACTCCCCCTAGCGGGGGGGCCTTAGATACGCAGTATTTT. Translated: CASSRTPPSGGALDTQYF.

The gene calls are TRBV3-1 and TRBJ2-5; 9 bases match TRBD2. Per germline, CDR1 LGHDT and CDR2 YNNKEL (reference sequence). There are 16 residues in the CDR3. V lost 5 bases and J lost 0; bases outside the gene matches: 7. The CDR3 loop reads CASSKRAGGYQETQYF. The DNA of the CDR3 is TGTGCCAGCAGCAAAAGAGCGGGGGGCTACCAAGAGACCCAGTACTTC.

DNA of the CDR3: TGTGCCAGCAGTTCCCCCGGTACGACAGGGGTAAACTACGAGCAGTACTTC. This codes for CASSSPGTTGVNYEQYF. The chain employs TRBV28 and TRBJ2-7; 8 positions match TRBD1. This CDR3 is 17 amino acids long. Germline CDR1 is MDHEN and CDR2 is SYDVKM. After removal of 4 bases from V and 3 bases from J, the junction contained 14 bases not matched to a gene.

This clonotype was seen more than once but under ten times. As DNA, the CDR3 is TGTGCCAGCAGCGTAGCTACTTGGGGAGATACGCAGTATTTT. Translated: CASSVATWGDTQYF. This chain uses TRBV9 with TRBJ2-3, with D uncertain. Deletions cut 0 bases from V and 5 bases from J, with 10 bases between. Germline CDR1 is SGDLS and CDR2 is YYNGEE. The CDR3 spans 14 residues.

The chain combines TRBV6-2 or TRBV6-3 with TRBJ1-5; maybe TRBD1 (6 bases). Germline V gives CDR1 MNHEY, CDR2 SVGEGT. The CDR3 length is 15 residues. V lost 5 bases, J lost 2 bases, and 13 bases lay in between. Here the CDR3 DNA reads TGTGCCAGCAGTAGAGAAGGGGGTGGCAATCAGCCCCAGCATTTT. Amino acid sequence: CASSREGGGNQPQHF.

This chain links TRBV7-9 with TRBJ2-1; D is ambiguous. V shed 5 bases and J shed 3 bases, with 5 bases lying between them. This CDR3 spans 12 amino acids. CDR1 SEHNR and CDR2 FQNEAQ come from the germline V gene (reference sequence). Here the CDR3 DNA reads TGTGCCAGCAGCGCAAGCTACAATGAGCAGTTCTTC. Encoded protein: CASSASYNEQFF.

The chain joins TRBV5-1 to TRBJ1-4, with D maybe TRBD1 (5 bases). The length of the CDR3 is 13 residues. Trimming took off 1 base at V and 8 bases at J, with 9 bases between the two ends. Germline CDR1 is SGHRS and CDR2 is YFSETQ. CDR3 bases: TGCGCCAGCAGCTTGAGTGGGGGAGAAAAACTGTTTTTT. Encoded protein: CASSLSGGEKLFF.

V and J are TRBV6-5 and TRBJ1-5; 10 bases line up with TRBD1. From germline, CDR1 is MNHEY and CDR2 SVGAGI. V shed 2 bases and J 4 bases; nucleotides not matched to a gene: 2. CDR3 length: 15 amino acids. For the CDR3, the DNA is TGTGCCAGCAGTTACGGGGGACAGGGGAATCAGCCCCAGCATTTT. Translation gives CASSYGGQGNQPQHF.

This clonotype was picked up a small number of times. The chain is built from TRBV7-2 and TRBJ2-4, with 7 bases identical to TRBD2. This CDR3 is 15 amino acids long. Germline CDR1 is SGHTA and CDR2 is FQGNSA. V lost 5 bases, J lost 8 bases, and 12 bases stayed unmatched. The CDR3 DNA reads TGTGCCAGCAGCCCAAGACCTAGCGGAGGGGACATTCAGTACTTC. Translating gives CASSPRPSGGDIQYF.